What follows are 21 T cell receptor beta chains derived from one specimen sequenced in a study of T-cell memory formation after mild COVID-19. MiXCR was run by TCRdb on the 5' RACE reads, yielding one entry per CDR3 protein. The data contain around 250,000 distinct CDR3 sequences, over 15% of them singletons. What was sequenced was PBMCs or a T cell subset sorted from them (not recorded which). The source of these receptors is an adult woman who had mild COVID-19 (a few samples of this study predate the infection). Cell type and time point are not known.

The chain links TRBV29-1 to TRBJ1-5; D gene uncertain. The CDR3 loop spans 11 amino acids. V lost 6 bases and J 6 bases, leaving 9 bases between the germline ends. Germline V gives CDR1 SQVTM, CDR2 ANQGSEA. CDR3 sequence reads: CSVRSGQPQHF. The CDR3 DNA reads TGCAGCGTCCGAAGCGGTCAGCCCCAGCATTTT.

This clonotype was recorded a few times. The V and J genes are TRBV5-1 and TRBJ1-1; TRBD1 matches 7 bases. From germline, CDR1 is SGHRS and CDR2 YFSETQ. The CDR3 runs 16 residues. J gave up 4 bases and V 0 bases, and 9 bases lay outside the gene matches. The CDR3 DNA sequence: TGCGCCAGCAGCTTGGGTGTACAGGGGCGGTTCACTGAAGCTTTCTTT. It encodes CASSLGVQGRFTEAFF.

This clonotype appeared many times. The V and J genes are TRBV12-3 or TRBV12-4 and TRBJ2-5; tentatively, D is TRBD2 (6 bases). This CDR3 contains 16 residues. Trimming removed 7 bases at V and 1 base at J, with 19 bases between. The CDR3 sequence: CASTLGSAGGQETQYF. In DNA form, the CDR3 reads TGTGCCAGCACCCTCGGATCAGCGGGCGGCCAAGAGACCCAGTACTTC.

V is TRBV10-3 and J is TRBJ2-7, with D perhaps matching TRBD1 (6 bases). This CDR3 contains 15 residues. Trimming stripped 5 bases from V and 0 bases from J, with 14 bases between. The germline V gene encodes CDR1 ENHRY and CDR2 SYGVKD. CDR3 loop: CAISQTGSTSYEQYF. CDR3 nucleotides: TGTGCCATCAGTCAAACAGGGTCCACCTCCTACGAGCAGTACTTC.

This clonotype was detected a few times. This chain uses TRBV18 with TRBJ1-5; TRBD1 matches 8 bases. Germline assignment: CDR1 KGHSH and CDR2 LQKENI. This CDR3 contains 15 residues. Germline trimming cut 3 bases from V and 4 bases from J; bases unmatched to any gene: 5. The CDR3 here is CASSPPDRVNQPQHF. CDR3 DNA sequence: TGTGCCAGCTCACCCCCGGACAGGGTTAATCAGCCCCAGCATTTT.

The chain combines TRBV12-3 or TRBV12-4 with TRBJ1-2; 7 bases fit TRBD1. V lost 8 bases, J lost 8 bases, and 11 bases stayed unmatched. CDR3 length equals 13 residues. DNA for the CDR3: TGTGCCAGCCAGACAGGGAGTGCGGGGGGCTACACCTTC. Amino acid sequence: CASQTGSAGGYTF.

The chain is built from TRBV20-1 and TRBJ2-5; TRBD1 is a possible D gene (5 bases). The ends were cut back, 6 bases at V and 5 bases at J, with 16 bases in the middle. The CDR3 runs 13 residues. The germline gives CDR1 DFQATT, CDR2 SNEGSKA (reference sequence). The CDR3 nucleotides read TGCAGTGCAGCATACAGCAGGGCGGAGACCCAGTACTTC. Translation gives CSAAYSRAETQYF.

The gene calls are TRBV5-4 and TRBJ2-3; weak D call: TRBD1 (6 bases). Germline lookup yields CDR1 SGHNT and CDR2 YYREEE (reference sequence). The CDR3 is 16 residues long. V gave up 7 bases and J gave up 6 bases, with 24 bases separating them. CDR3 residues: CASGPRLQGHRDTQYF. For the CDR3, the DNA is TGTGCCAGCGGCCCCCGTCTACAGGGTCACCGGGATACGCAGTATTTT.

This clonotype was detected only a few times. V usage is TRBV5-1 and J usage is TRBJ2-7; weak D call: TRBD1 (5 bases). The V end lost 4 bases, the J end lost 3 bases, and 14 bases lay between the germline ends. Germline V gene data show CDR1 as SGHRS and CDR2 as YFSETQ. The CDR3 runs 14 residues. The CDR3 sequence: CASSQGDLFYEQYF. In nucleotides, the CDR3 is TGCGCCAGCAGCCAAGGGGATCTATTCTACGAGCAGTACTTC.

This clonotype was observed a handful of times. The chain has TRBV20-1 and TRBJ2-7; no firm D call. Germline V CDR1 and CDR2: DFQATT, SNEGSKA (reference sequence). V shed 6 bases and J shed 3 bases, with 15 bases lying between them. The CDR3 consists of 13 residues. The CDR3 DNA is TGCAGTGCCCCCCTCCCAGGTCGCTACGAGCAGTACTTC. Protein product: CSAPLPGRYEQYF.

The CDR3 here is CASSYSWLAVSTDTQYF. CDR3 in DNA: TGTGCCAGCAGTTATTCTTGGCTAGCGGTTAGCACAGATACGCAGTATTTT. The rearrangement uses TRBV6-5 and TRBJ2-3; 7 bases are a match to TRBD2. Germline assignment: CDR1 MNHEY and CDR2 SVGAGI. The CDR3 spans 17 residues. V lost 3 bases and J lost 0; bases outside the gene matches: 9.

This clonotype was detected only a few times. The chain uses TRBV5-1 and TRBJ1-1; 8 bases fit TRBD1. Losses at the gene ends were 5 bases for V and 1 base for J; bases not matched to a gene: 7. The CDR3 runs 15 residues. Germline assignment: CDR1 SGHRS and CDR2 YFSETQ. CDR3 nucleotides: TGCGCCAGCAGTCGCCGACAGGGGCAGAACACTGAAGCTTTCTTT. Its protein is CASSRRQGQNTEAFF.

This clonotype was observed once. The chain is built from TRBV9 and TRBJ1-2; 10 bases match TRBD1. The germline V gene has CDR1 SGDLS and CDR2 YYNGEE. The CDR3 covers 15 residues. The V segment lost 4 bases and the J segment 8 bases; nucleotides outside the gene matches: 11. CDR3 sequence: CASSKGQGKFIGYTF. CDR3 nucleotides: TGTGCCAGCAGCAAGGGACAGGGGAAGTTCATCGGCTACACCTTC.

There are a few counts of this clonotype. The rearrangement joins TRBV20-1 to TRBJ2-3; maybe TRBD2 (6 bases). CDR3 length: 14 amino acids. Deletions cut 4 bases from V and 11 bases from J, with 22 bases between. CDR1 and CDR2 from the germline V gene are DFQATT and SNEGSKA (reference sequence). CDR3: CSATKRVIEGMQYF. DNA of the CDR3: TGCAGTGCTACGAAGCGGGTCATAGAAGGTATGCAGTATTTT.

This clonotype was seen more than once but under ten times. J is TRBJ2-3 and V is TRBV7-2, with 9 bases fitting TRBD2. The V gene end was trimmed by 2 bases and the J gene end by 4 bases; junction bases not matched to a gene: 4. The germline gives CDR1 SGHTA, CDR2 FQGNSA. This CDR3 is built from 15 residues. CDR3 nucleotide sequence: TGTGCCAGCAGCTTAATGGCGGGAGGGTCAGATACGCAGTATTTT. Its protein is CASSLMAGGSDTQYF.

Only a few counts were recorded for this clonotype. V gene TRBV5-6 combines with J gene TRBJ1-2, with D possibly TRBD1 on 5 matching bases. The V gene lost 2 bases and the J gene lost 9 bases, with 11 bases spanning the gap. The CDR3 consists of 12 residues. Germline V gives CDR1 SGHDT, CDR2 YYEEEE. The CDR3 DNA reads TGTGCCAGCAGCTTATCGACAGACCGCTACACCTTC. This sequence encodes CASSLSTDRYTF.

The V gene is TRBV6-1, the J gene TRBJ1-1; no reliable D call. The germline V gene has CDR1 MNHNS and CDR2 SASEGT. The CDR3 totals 13 residues. The V and J ends lost 5 bases and 7 bases respectively, with 14 bases between them. CDR3 in DNA: TGTGCCAGCAGTCGAACCGATCAGAATGAAGCTTTCTTT. The encoded protein is CASSRTDQNEAFF.

This clonotype was seen only a few times. The chain uses TRBV29-1 and TRBJ1-5; D gene ambiguous. Trimming pared 4 bases from V and 7 bases from J, leaving 5 bases between. Germline V gene lookup returns CDR1 SQVTM and CDR2 ANQGSEA. The CDR3 runs 10 residues. CDR3 coding DNA: TGCAGCGTTGGTAGCCAGCCCCAGCATTTT. Translated, it gives CSVGSQPQHF.

This clonotype has just a few counts. This chain joins TRBV7-2 and TRBJ1-2; D remains ambiguous. CDR1 and CDR2 from the germline V gene are SGHTA and FQGNSA. This CDR3 is built from 13 residues. The V end lost 3 bases, the J end lost 3 bases, and 8 bases lay between the germline ends. The CDR3 loop reads CASSLAVDYGYTF. CDR3 DNA sequence: TGTGCCAGCAGCTTGGCGGTTGACTATGGCTACACCTTC.

This clonotype has just a few counts. The chain joins TRBV7-9 to TRBJ1-1; D call uncertain. V lost 1 base and J lost 1, with 10 bases in between. CDR3 size: 15 residues. CDR1 and CDR2 from the germline V gene are SEHNR and FQNEAQ (reference sequence). The CDR3 is CASSLEALKNTEAFF. CDR3 sequence (DNA): TGTGCCAGCAGCTTAGAAGCATTAAAGAACACTGAAGCTTTCTTT.

V and J are TRBV12-3 or TRBV12-4 and TRBJ2-1, with TRBD1 matching over 11 bases. V shed 7 bases and J 3 bases; nucleotides not matched to a gene: 8. This CDR3 contains 16 residues. CDR3 DNA: TGTGCCAGCAATAGCCGGGGGACAGGGGGCTACAATGAGCAGTTCTTC. It specifies CASNSRGTGGYNEQFF.